Below are 2 T cell receptor beta chains sequenced from a single sample in a study of siplizumab effects on memory and regulatory T cells. Assay used: immunoSEQ multiplex PCR; TCRdb lists only in-frame clones, some missing. The sample lists 100,000 or so clones, around 94% occurring once. The sequenced sample was Tregs sorted from blood. These receptors were collected from a human donor in good health.

The gene calls are TRBV19 and TRBJ2-5; TRBD2 matches at 10 bases. The CDR3 covers 16 residues. V lost 6 bases to trimming and J lost 1 base; unmatched junction nucleotides: 8. Germline V gene data show CDR1 as LNHDA and CDR2 as SQIVND (reference sequence). In DNA form, the CDR3 reads TGTGCCAGTAGGCAGCGGGAGGGCCGTATCCAAGAGACCCAGTACTTC. Protein product: CASRQREGRIQETQYF.

The rearrangement joins TRBV7-6 to TRBJ1-5; D not certain. Germline V CDR1 and CDR2: SGHVS, FNYEAQ. CDR3 length equals 14 residues. V dropped 2 bases and J dropped 2 bases, with 7 bases sitting between them. CDR3 amino acids: CASSLTAGNQPQHF. CDR3 DNA sequence: TGTGCCAGCAGCTTAACGGCGGGCAATCAGCCCCAGCATTTT.